The 8 T cell receptor beta chains below were found in one sample sequenced in a study of T and B cells in COVID-19 patients (dated by TCRdb to 2018 to 2020). Sequencing took place on an Illumina MiSeq. Multiplex PCR with BIOMED2 TRB-A/B primer pools was used to amplify TRB rearrangements. TCRdb trimmed the raw reads at Q25, called clones with MiXCR and kept productive beta chains. Rows with a matching CDR3 protein are joined into one entry that keeps the most common DNA and genes. The sample contains over 10,000 distinct CDR3 sequences, over 25% of them found a single time. In total, the top ten clones hold 4% to 5% of the sample. Genomic DNA extracted from blood was used in amounts of about 220-550 ng for amplification of TRB repertoires. The sample consisted of blood. Receptor source: a human donor who had recovered from COVID-19.

This chain connects TRBV5-6 to TRBJ1-5; D is unresolved. Trimming removed 3 bases from V and 2 bases from J, with 12 bases in between. CDR3 length: 15 residues. Germline V lookup: CDR1 SGHDT, CDR2 YYEEEE. The CDR3 DNA is TGTGCCAGCAGCTCCGCCCTCTTCGGCAATCAGCCCCAGCATTTT. This translates into CASSSALFGNQPQHF. Looking up the rest from reference TRBV5-6 and TRBJ1-5 gives the full variable domain: DAGVTQSPTHLIKTRGQQVTLRCSPKSGHDTVSWYQQALGQGPQFIFQYYEEEERQRGNFPDRFSGHQFPNYSSELNVNALLLGDSALYLCASSSALFGNQPQHFGDGTRLSIL.

This clonotype is classed as medium-sized. The chain couples TRBV6-5 to TRBJ2-1; TRBD2 aligns across 8 bases. From germline, CDR1 is MNHEY and CDR2 SVGAGI. V lost 6 bases and J lost 10; bases outside the gene matches: 8. This CDR3 contains 13 residues. CDR3 protein: CASRRGLADEQFF. CDR3 DNA sequence: TGTGCCAGCAGGCGAGGACTAGCCGACGAGCAGTTCTTC.

The chain employs TRBV10-3 and TRBJ2-3; TRBD1 aligns across 8 bases. Germline assignment: CDR1 ENHRY and CDR2 SYGVKD. Losses at the gene ends were 5 bases for V and 1 base for J; bases not matched to a gene: 5. The CDR3 has 15 amino acids. CDR3 sequence: CAISNPGQGTDTQYF. The CDR3 nucleotides are TGTGCCATCAGTAATCCGGGACAGGGCACAGATACGCAGTATTTT.

The chain has TRBV27 and TRBJ1-5; 7 bases are a match to TRBD1. Germline V gene sequence: CDR1 MNHEY, CDR2 SMNVEV (reference sequence). The CDR3 totals 16 residues. Trimming cost V 5 bases and J 2 bases; bases outside gene matches: 9. In DNA, the CDR3 is TGTGCCAGCAGTACCCGACAGGGATCGGGCAATCAGCCCCAGCATTTT. The encoded protein is CASSTRQGSGNQPQHF.

This clonotype is deemed large. The CDR3 DNA reads TGCAGCGTTGAAGGGTGGGACTATGAGCAGTTCTTC. Translated, it gives CSVEGWDYEQFF. V gene TRBV29-1 combines with J gene TRBJ2-1; maybe TRBD2 (6 bases). Trimming left V 1 base short and J 8 bases short, with 9 bases between. CDR1 SQVTM and CDR2 ANQGSEA come from the germline V gene. This CDR3 is built from 12 residues.

Relative to its sample, this clonotype is medium-sized (0.01 to 0.1%). The J gene is TRBJ1-6, the V gene TRBV27; D may be TRBD1 (6 bases). The V end lost 5 bases, the J end lost 6 bases, and 17 bases lay between the germline ends. The CDR3 contains 16 residues. Germline assignment: CDR1 MNHEY and CDR2 SMNVEV (reference sequence). The CDR3: CASSVSLGAGNSPLHF. CDR3 DNA: TGTGCCAGCAGTGTTAGTTTGGGGGCAGGTAATTCACCCCTCCACTTT.

A remark on this clonotype: One base away lies a much larger clone, so this may be a sequencing read error. The genes are TRBV6-1 and TRBJ2-7; 7 bases align to TRBD2. This CDR3 has 16 amino acids. Germline V CDR1 and CDR2: MNHNS, SASEGT. As DNA, the CDR3 is TGTGCCAGCAGTGCGCGACTAGCAGGCCCTACCTACAAGCAGTACTTC. This encodes CASSARLAGPTYKQYF.

Notes on this clonotype: This clone may be a read error of a much larger clone one base away. The chain combines TRBV6-5 with TRBJ2-3; D tentatively reads TRBD1 or TRBD2 (5 bases each). This CDR3 is 14 amino acids long. CDR1 and CDR2 (germline): MNHEY, SVGAGI. CDR3 DNA sequence: TGTGCCACAGGGCCCTCCTCTAGCACAGATGCGCAGTATTTT. It encodes CATGPSSSTDAQYF.